This TCR beta chain was documented in a study of shared clonotypes between healthy human individuals. Whole-study results and caveats: Rarefaction curves obtained for sorted subsets showed sequencing incomplete despite large depth.

Turning to this clone: Its specificity is unknown. The junction and the germline gene differ at one end; a read error may be behind it.

The study separated CD4+ cells into CD45RA+ naive and CD45RA-negative memory subsets. Germline V gene sequence: CDR1 SGHTA, CDR2 FQGNSA. The CDR3 covers 16 residues. TCRdb's table, derived via immunoSEQ multiplex PCR, lists solely in-frame clones and lacks some. Among some 1.5 million clones listed, roughly 96% were seen once. Input material: naive CD4+ T cells sorted from blood. The sample's subset: CD45RA+ positively selected. The rearrangement joins TRBV7-2 to TRBJ2-5; possibly TRBD2 for D (6 bases). This receptor was taken from a man under 40 in good health. The CDR3 bases are TGTGCCAGCAGATTAGCGGATCGAGGGTTTCAAGAGACCCAGTACTTC. As protein: CASRLADRGFQETQYF.